Listed below are T cell receptor beta chains from one sample, sequenced in a study of T cell repertoires in cytomegalovirus infection. TCRdb used MiXCR to reprocess the reads, holding one entry per CDR3 protein. The profile shows about 830,000 distinct CDR3 sequences, 32% of them singletons. Their antigens remain unidentified. The input for sequencing was cultured CD8+ T cells from PBMCs, taken from culture after CMV antigen stimulation. The receptors stem from a human donor in good health (CMV status not recorded). Some clones in this sample may be carry-over from other donors' samples. Both conserved end residues are part of each CDR3. The D gene is left open where the match is weak. Some rows mark clone size as missing; the rest say once, few, many or name a class of expanded clone.

TRBJ2-5 | - | TRBV10-3 | - | 15 | CAIREAGVRQETQYF | TGTGCCATCAGGGAGGCCGGGGTGAGGCAAGAGACCCAGTACTTC
TRBJ2-3 | TRBD2 | TRBV12-3/TRBV12-4 | - | 14 | CASSPTSGGYTQYF | TGTGCCAGCAGCCCGACTAGCGGGGGTTATACGCAGTATTTT
TRBJ1-3 | - | TRBV28 | - | 15 | CASSFAGAGGNTIYF | TGTGCCAGCAGTTTCGCAGGGGCGGGTGGAAACACCATATATTTT
TRBJ1-4 | - | TRBV18 | - | 13 | CASRLGTNEKLFF | TGTGCCAGCCGGTTGGGAACTAATGAAAAACTGTTTTTT
TRBJ2-4 | TRBD2 | TRBV7-6 | - | 19 | CASSLDGAGVWPTKNIQYF | TGTGCCAGCAGCTTAGATGGTGCGGGGGTTTGGCCAACCAAAAACATTCAGTACTTC
TRBJ1-1 | - | TRBV12-3/TRBV12-4 | - | 13 | CASSLAQDPEAFF | TGTGCCAGCAGTTTAGCGCAAGACCCAGAAGCTTTCTTT
TRBJ1-1 | - | TRBV28 | - | 14 | CATHSSGDYTEAFF | TGTGCCACCCACTCGTCAGGGGATTACACTGAAGCTTTCTTT
TRBJ1-5 | - | TRBV12-3/TRBV12-4 | - | 13 | CASSDSSGQPQHF | TGTGCCAGCAGTGACAGCTCTGGACAGCCCCAGCATTTT
TRBJ2-1 | - | TRBV7-2 | many | 15 | CASSPDWVRQWEQFF | TGTGCCAGCAGCCCCGACTGGGTACGACAATGGGAGCAGTTCTTC
TRBJ2-7 | TRBD1 | TRBV11-3 | - | 13 | CASSGDREYEQYF | TGTGCCAGCAGCGGGGACAGGGAATACGAGCAGTACTTC
TRBJ2-7 | - | TRBV9 | many | 14 | CASSVEGDSYEQYF | TGTGCCAGCAGCGTAGAGGGAGACTCCTACGAGCAGTACTTC
TRBJ1-1 | TRBD1 | TRBV6-6 | few | 13 | CASSYTGTVEAFF | TGTGCCAGCAGTTACACTGGGACAGTTGAAGCTTTCTTT
TRBJ2-2 | - | TRBV7-3 | - | 13 | CASSGDNTGELFF | TGTGCCAGCTCGGGGGATAACACCGGGGAGCTGTTTTTT
TRBJ2-3 | TRBD2 | TRBV10-3 | - | 15 | CAISELAPPTDTQYF | TGTGCCATCAGTGAACTAGCGCCACCCACAGATACGCAGTATTTT
TRBJ2-7 | - | TRBV7-6 | few | 14 | CASSPVLGSYEQYF | TGTGCCAGCAGCCCAGTTCTGGGCTCCTACGAGCAGTACTTC
TRBJ1-5 | - | TRBV4-1 | - | 16 | CASSQVVLRFDQPQHF | TGCGCCAGCAGCCAAGTAGTCCTAAGGTTCGATCAGCCCCAGCATTTT
TRBJ1-2 | - | TRBV18 | - | 14 | CASSRGSVEYGYTF | TGTGCCAGCTCCCGAGGCTCTGTGGAGTATGGCTACACCTTC
TRBJ1-1 | - | TRBV12-3/TRBV12-4 | - | 16 | CASSHGPTERNTEAFF | TGTGCCAGCAGTCACGGACCTACGGAGAGGAACACTGAAGCTTTCTTT
TRBJ1-3 | - | TRBV6-5 | few | 16 | CASSYSTAGVGNTIYF | TGTGCCAGCAGTTACTCGACGGCAGGGGTGGGAAACACCATATATTTT
TRBJ1-4 | - | TRBV7-9 | few | 14 | CASSLGSGDEKLFF | TGTGCCAGCAGCTTAGGCAGTGGTGATGAAAAACTGTTTTTT
TRBJ1-2 | - | TRBV6-6 | - | 15 | CASSYSGTGGGGYTF | TGTGCCAGCAGTTACTCGGGGACGGGGGGTGGCGGCTACACCTTC
TRBJ2-1 | - | TRBV4-1 | few | 16 | CASSPLQGMRYNEQFF | TGCGCCAGCAGCCCGCTACAGGGTATGAGGTACAATGAGCAGTTCTTC
TRBJ2-2 | - | TRBV4-1 | - | 13 | CASSPSHTGELFF | TGCGCCAGCAGCCCATCTCATACTGGGGAGCTGTTTTTT
TRBJ1-1 | - | TRBV4-3 | - | 16 | CASARVGGLGMAEAFF | TGCGCCAGCGCTAGAGTGGGGGGTTTGGGTATGGCTGAAGCTTTCTTT
TRBJ2-3 | - | TRBV7-2 | many | 17 | CASSLQSGDRSTDTQYF | TGTGCCAGCAGCTTACAGTCGGGCGATCGGAGCACAGATACGCAGTATTTT
TRBJ2-3 | TRBD1 | TRBV9 | - | 16 | CASSATGARSTDTQYF | TGTGCCAGCAGCGCGACAGGGGCCCGTAGCACAGATACGCAGTATTTT
TRBJ1-1 | - | TRBV7-3 | - | 15 | CASSYPGPTNTEAFF | TGTGCCAGCAGCTACCCAGGGCCAACGAACACTGAAGCTTTCTTT
TRBJ1-1 | - | TRBV7-3 | - | 13 | CASNEVGVTEAFF | TGTGCCAGCAACGAGGTGGGGGTTACTGAAGCTTTCTTT
TRBJ1-2 | - | TRBV27 | few | 15 | CASSPREPINYGYTF | TGTGCCAGCAGTCCACGGGAACCGATCAACTATGGCTACACCTTC
TRBJ1-5 | - | TRBV28 | - | 15 | CASSFPRDTHQPQHF | TGTGCCAGCAGTTTTCCCCGGGACACTCATCAGCCCCAGCATTTT
TRBJ1-1 | TRBD1 | TRBV12-3/TRBV12-4 | many | 14 | CASSFRGLNTEAFF | TGTGCCAGCAGTTTCAGGGGGCTGAACACTGAAGCTTTCTTT
TRBJ1-2 | TRBD1 | TRBV3-1 | - | 15 | CASSQDRGFGYGYTF | TGTGCCAGCAGCCAGGACAGGGGGTTTGGCTATGGCTACACCTTC
TRBJ2-2 | TRBD1 | TRBV6-5 | few | 15 | CASSLRQGPTGELFF | TGTGCCAGCAGTCTAAGACAGGGGCCCACCGGGGAGCTGTTTTTT
TRBJ1-2 | - | TRBV4-2 | - | 17 | CASSPWGEGSERYGYTF | TGTGCCAGCAGCCCCTGGGGGGAAGGGTCCGAGAGATATGGCTACACCTTC
TRBJ1-5 | - | TRBV7-2 | many | 19 | CASSLERGAGLPSNQPQHF | TGTGCCAGCAGCTTAGAGCGAGGGGCGGGATTACCAAGCAATCAGCCCCAGCATTTT
TRBJ1-2 | - | TRBV9 | few | 13 | CASSGGRGIGYTF | TGTGCCAGCAGCGGGGGACGAGGGATCGGCTACACCTTC
TRBJ1-4 | - | TRBV7-2 | once | 14 | CASSLPSGGEKLFF | TGTGCCAGCAGCTTACCCAGCGGCGGTGAAAAACTGTTTTTT
TRBJ1-2 | TRBD1 | TRBV28 | few | 14 | CASSSRDRQNGYTF | TGTGCCAGCAGTTCCCGGGACAGACAGAATGGCTACACCTTC
TRBJ1-5 | - | TRBV13 | few | 13 | CASSLRGIEAQHF | TGTGCCAGCAGCTTACGGGGGATCGAGGCCCAGCATTTT
TRBJ2-3 | - | TRBV27 | - | 13 | CASSSTPWDTQYF | TGTGCCAGCAGTTCAACCCCGTGGGATACGCAGTATTTT
TRBJ2-1 | - | TRBV6-6 | - | 17 | CASSYSMGGPSYNEQFF | TGTGCCAGCAGTTACTCGATGGGGGGGCCCTCCTACAATGAGCAGTTCTTC
TRBJ1-2 | - | TRBV15 | - | 13 | CATSRDGGPGYTF | TGTGCCACCAGCAGAGATGGCGGACCCGGCTACACCTTC
TRBJ2-7 | TRBD2 | TRBV13 | - | 15 | CASSFSGGISYEQYF | TGTGCCAGCAGCTTTAGCGGGGGGATTTCCTACGAGCAGTACTTC
TRBJ1-1 | - | TRBV6-6 | - | 15 | CASSVGLGSSTEAFF | TGTGCCAGCAGTGTGGGGTTAGGCAGTTCCACTGAAGCTTTCTTT
TRBJ1-1 | - | TRBV27 | - | 14 | CASSFGAGRTEAFF | TGTGCCAGCAGTTTCGGGGCGGGGAGGACTGAAGCTTTCTTT
TRBJ2-1 | - | TRBV7-9 | - | 15 | CASSSGPSAYNEQFF | TGTGCCAGCAGCTCGGGACCTTCCGCCTACAATGAGCAGTTCTTC
TRBJ1-1 | - | TRBV7-9 | few | 14 | CASSLVGDNTEAFF | TGTGCCAGCAGTTTGGTAGGGGATAACACTGAAGCTTTCTTT
TRBJ1-1 | - | TRBV12-3/TRBV12-4 | - | 16 | CASSWPRGPDITEAFF | TGTGCCAGCAGTTGGCCGCGGGGGCCGGATATCACTGAAGCTTTCTTT
TRBJ2-1 | - | TRBV6-2/TRBV6-3 | many | 13 | CASKGSSYNEQFF | TGTGCCAGCAAGGGCAGCTCCTACAATGAGCAGTTCTTC